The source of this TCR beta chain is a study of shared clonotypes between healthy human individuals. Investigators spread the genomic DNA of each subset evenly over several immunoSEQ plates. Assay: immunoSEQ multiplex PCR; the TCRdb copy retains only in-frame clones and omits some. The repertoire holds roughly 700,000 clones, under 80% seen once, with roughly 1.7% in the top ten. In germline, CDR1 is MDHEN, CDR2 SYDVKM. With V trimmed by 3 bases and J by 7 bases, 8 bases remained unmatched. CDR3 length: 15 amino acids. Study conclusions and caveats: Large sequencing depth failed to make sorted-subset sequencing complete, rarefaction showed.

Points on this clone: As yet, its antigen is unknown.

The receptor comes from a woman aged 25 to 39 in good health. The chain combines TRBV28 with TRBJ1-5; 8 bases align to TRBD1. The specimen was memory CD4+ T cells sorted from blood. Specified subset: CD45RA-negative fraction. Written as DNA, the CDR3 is TGTGCCAGCAGTTTGGCAGGGGGCGTTTTACAGCCCCAGCATTTT. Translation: CASSLAGGVLQPQHF.